A selection of T cell receptor beta chains follows, all from one sample in a study of blood T cell repertoires in COVID-19. Generated by immunoSEQ multiplex PCR, the TCRdb table keeps only in-frame clones and is missing some. In the table there are around 110,000 clones, about nine tenths of which are singletons. Sequencing input: peripheral blood. The receptor source for this set is a man between 40 and 49 years old with acute or convalescent COVID-19. Both conserved end residues are part of each CDR3. The D gene is left open where the match is weak. Size is omitted from some rows. Given values are once, few, many or a class for expanded clones.

J gene | CDR3 length | clone size | V gene | D gene | CDR3 protein | CDR3 DNA
TRBJ1-1 | 16 | few | TRBV13 | TRBD1 | CASSLETGILRPEAFF | TGTGCCAGCAGCTTAGAGACAGGGATCCTTCGCCCTGAAGCTTTCTTT
TRBJ1-2 | 15 | NA | TRBV2 | TRBD1 | CASRPDRGANYGYTF | TGTGCCAGCAGACCCGACAGGGGAGCTAACTATGGCTACACCTTC
TRBJ1-2 | 14 | NA | TRBV6-5 | TRBD1 | CASSPQGALRGYTF | TGTGCCAGCAGTCCACAGGGGGCCCTTCGTGGCTACACCTTC
TRBJ2-1 | 17 | NA | TRBV19 | TRBD2 | CASSPGTSGSSYNEQFF | TGTGCCAGTAGTCCGGGGACTAGCGGAAGCTCCTACAATGAGCAGTTCTTC
TRBJ2-3 | 15 | NA | TRBV2 | TRBD1 | CASSAGQGRTDTQYF | TGTGCCAGCAGTGCTGGACAGGGCCGAACAGATACGCAGTATTTT
TRBJ2-1 | 13 | NA | TRBV4-2 | TRBD2 | CASSPRTSVEQFF | TGTGCCAGCAGCCCTAGGACTAGCGTTGAGCAGTTCTTC
TRBJ2-1 | 15 | once | TRBV11-3 | TRBD2 | CASSLTSGGYNEQFF | TGTGCCAGCAGCCTGACTAGCGGGGGGTACAATGAGCAGTTCTTC
TRBJ1-1 | 13 | NA | TRBV5-1 | NA | CASSFQGPEGAFF | TGCGCCAGCAGCTTTCAGGGGCCCGAGGGAGCTTTCTTT
TRBJ1-1 | 16 | NA | TRBV18 | NA | CASSPIDGQMNTEAFF | TGTGCCAGCTCACCGATCGATGGACAGATGAACACTGAAGCTTTCTTT
TRBJ1-5 | 14 | NA | TRBV7-9 | NA | CASSADSLNQPQHF | TGTGCCAGCAGCGCGGACAGCCTCAATCAGCCCCAGCATTTT
TRBJ1-1 | 11 | once | TRBV30 | NA | CAWRRQGEAFF | TGTGCCTGGAGAAGGCAGGGAGAAGCTTTCTTT
TRBJ2-5 | 15 | NA | TRBV6-1 | TRBD1 | CASRLIQGAGETQYF | TGTGCCAGCAGACTTATACAGGGGGCCGGGGAGACCCAGTACTTC
TRBJ2-1 | 17 | NA | TRBV29-1 | TRBD2 | CSVEEGPVTSGANEQFF | TGCAGCGTTGAAGAGGGGCCTGTGACTAGCGGCGCGAATGAGCAGTTCTTC
TRBJ1-1 | 13 | NA | TRBV7-3 | NA | CASSLSRHSEAFF | TGTGCCAGCAGCTTAAGCAGACACTCTGAAGCTTTCTTT
TRBJ2-3 | 15 | once | TRBV11-2 | TRBD1 | CASSLRDRGTDTQYF | TGTGCCAGCAGCCTCCGGGACAGGGGGACAGATACGCAGTATTTT
TRBJ1-4 | 15 | NA | TRBV5-1 | NA | CASSPTGSRDEKLFF | TGCGCCAGCAGCCCCACAGGGTCGAGGGATGAAAAACTGTTTTTT
TRBJ2-1 | 16 | NA | TRBV5-1 | NA | CASSLVALSSYNEQFF | TGCGCCAGCAGCTTGGTAGCGTTGAGCTCCTACAATGAGCAGTTCTTC
TRBJ1-2 | 12 | once | TRBV30 | NA | CAWSSANYGYTF | TGTGCCTGGAGTTCAGCGAACTATGGCTACACCTTC
TRBJ1-1 | 12 | few | TRBV27 | NA | CASRGGRTEAFF | TGTGCCAGCAGGGGAGGAAGGACTGAAGCTTTCTTT
TRBJ1-1 | 16 | NA | TRBV6-4 | NA | CASSDPTLLTGSGAFF | TGTGCCAGCAGTGACCCGACCTTGCTCACAGGGTCTGGAGCTTTCTTT
TRBJ1-4 | 15 | NA | TRBV7-9 | NA | CASSLATGVNEKLFF | TGTGCCAGCAGCTTAGCGACAGGTGTAAATGAAAAACTGTTTTTT
TRBJ2-1 | 15 | NA | TRBV7-6 | TRBD2 | CASSFGGGPYNEQFF | TGTGCCAGCAGCTTTGGGGGGGGACCCTACAATGAGCAGTTCTTC
TRBJ1-1 | 17 | NA | TRBV4-1 | NA | CASSQDQGRAVDTEAFF | TGCGCCAGCAGCCAAGATCAGGGCAGGGCTGTGGACACTGAAGCTTTCTTT
TRBJ1-1 | 16 | NA | TRBV3-1/TRBV3-2 | NA | CASSPRAGIMNTEAFF | TGTGCCAGCAGCCCCAGGGCAGGGATCATGAACACTGAAGCTTTCTTT
TRBJ2-1 | 15 | NA | TRBV24-1 | TRBD2 | CATKSARERDNEQFF | TGTGCCACCAAGTCCGCGCGGGAGAGGGACAATGAGCAGTTCTTC
TRBJ2-7 | 15 | NA | TRBV21-1 | NA | CASSKAGGQFYEQYF | TGTGCCAGCAGCAAAGCGGGGGGGCAGTTCTACGAGCAGTACTTC
TRBJ1-2 | 15 | NA | TRBV5-1 | NA | CASSLGQGLNYGYTF | TGCGCCAGCAGCTTGGGCCAGGGTCTTAACTATGGCTACACCTTC
TRBJ1-3 | 15 | NA | TRBV2 | TRBD1 | CASSDRQGSRNTIYF | TGTGCCAGCAGCGACAGACAGGGTTCTAGGAACACCATATATTTT
TRBJ1-2 | 16 | once | TRBV2 | TRBD1 | CASSQLRTGGNYGYTF | TGTGCCAGCAGTCAATTACGGACAGGAGGTAACTATGGCTACACCTTC
TRBJ1-2 | 14 | NA | TRBV15 | TRBD1 | CATSRETGFGGYTF | TGTGCCACCAGCAGAGAGACAGGGTTTGGTGGCTACACCTTC
TRBJ2-3 | 14 | NA | TRBV24-1 | TRBD1 | CATSTGVSTDTQYF | TGTGCCACCTCGACAGGGGTCAGCACAGATACGCAGTATTTT
TRBJ2-7 | 15 | NA | TRBV11-2 | TRBD2 | CASSLVVAGGYEQYF | TGTGCCAGCAGCTTAGTGGTAGCGGGAGGCTACGAGCAGTACTTC
TRBJ2-7 | 14 | NA | TRBV9 | TRBD1 | CASSPTGGGYEQYF | TGTGCCAGCAGCCCGACAGGGGGCGGGTACGAGCAGTACTTC
TRBJ1-1 | 12 | NA | TRBV7-9 | NA | CASSFNGAEAFF | TGTGCCAGCAGCTTCAACGGTGCTGAAGCTTTCTTT
TRBJ1-6 | 13 | once | TRBV29-1 | NA | CSAGLTRGSPLHF | TGCAGCGCCGGGCTGACGCGGGGCTCACCCCTCCACTTT
TRBJ1-2 | 14 | NA | TRBV4-2 | TRBD1 | CASSPGQGNYGYTF | TGTGCCAGCAGCCCCGGACAGGGAAACTATGGCTACACCTTC
TRBJ2-3 | 14 | NA | TRBV6-5 | NA | CASAAQGVADTQYF | TGTGCCAGCGCCGCCCAGGGTGTGGCAGATACGCAGTATTTT
TRBJ1-1 | 15 | NA | TRBV5-1 | TRBD1 | CASTSGRQGRTEAFF | TGCGCCAGCACCTCGGGCCGACAGGGAAGGACTGAAGCTTTCTTT
TRBJ2-2 | 14 | NA | TRBV29-1 | NA | CSGLTGPNTGELFF | TGCAGCGGGCTTACAGGGCCGAACACCGGGGAGCTGTTTTTT
TRBJ1-4 | 15 | once | TRBV5-6 | NA | CASSRGTTLREKLFF | TGTGCCAGCAGCCGCGGGACCACATTACGCGAAAAACTGTTTTTT
TRBJ2-4 | 15 | NA | TRBV19 | NA | CASTTGSLAKNIQYF | TGTGCCAGTACGACAGGATCTTTAGCCAAAAACATTCAGTACTTC
TRBJ2-7 | 16 | NA | TRBV5-3 | TRBD1 | CARSLALGDRGHEQYF | TGTGCCAGAAGCTTGGCCCTAGGGGACAGGGGTCACGAGCAGTACTTC
TRBJ1-2 | 13 | NA | TRBV2 | NA | CASVQGTRTGYTF | TGTGCCAGCGTTCAGGGGACTAGGACTGGCTACACCTTC
TRBJ1-1 | 14 | NA | TRBV5-1 | NA | CASSPGAGSPEAFF | TGCGCCAGCAGCCCAGGGGCAGGGAGCCCTGAAGCTTTCTTT
TRBJ1-5 | 15 | NA | TRBV5-8 | NA | CASSLEGPLHQPQHF | TGTGCCAGCAGCTTAGAGGGCCCCCTCCATCAGCCCCAGCATTTT
TRBJ2-1 | 15 | NA | TRBV5-4 | NA | CASSLRGIEGNEQFF | TGTGCCAGCAGCTTGAGGGGGATAGAGGGCAATGAGCAGTTCTTC
TRBJ1-4 | 15 | once | TRBV6-5 | TRBD1 | CATGTGVPTNEKLFF | TGTGCCACCGGGACAGGGGTACCAACTAATGAAAAACTGTTTTTT
TRBJ1-5 | 16 | NA | TRBV15 | NA | CATSRDRRGSNQPQHF | TGTGCCACCAGCAGAGATAGGAGGGGTAGCAATCAGCCCCAGCATTTT
TRBJ1-1 | 12 | NA | TRBV7-9 | NA | CASSLGRNEAFF | TGTGCCAGCAGCTTAGGGCGGAACGAAGCTTTCTTT
TRBJ2-2 | 15 | NA | TRBV6-2/TRBV6-3 | TRBD1 | CASSRDSGSTGELFF | TGTGCCAGCAGTCGGGACAGTGGGAGCACCGGGGAGCTGTTTTTT
TRBJ2-7 | 15 | NA | TRBV6-5 | TRBD1 | CASSHGAGGLYEQYF | TGTGCCAGCAGTCATGGAGCAGGGGGCTTGTACGAGCAGTACTTC
TRBJ2-7 | 14 | NA | TRBV10-1 | TRBD1 | CASSVFRDRGEQYF | TGCGCCAGCAGTGTTTTTCGGGACAGAGGCGAGCAGTACTTC
TRBJ1-1 | 17 | NA | TRBV4-1 | NA | CASSPAGGGGRNTEAFF | TGCGCCAGCAGCCCAGCAGGCGGGGGAGGACGGAACACTGAAGCTTTCTTT